This T cell receptor (beta chain) comes out of a study of blood T cell repertoires in COVID-19. About the research overall: Sites in the United States, Italy and Spain provided acute and convalescent COVID-19 samples. PBMCs, B-cell-depleted T cells, or T cells provided the cDNA or gDNA that made up the material.

Germline-derived CDR1 and CDR2 are SGDLS and YYNGEE. The V end lost 4 bases, the J end lost 3 bases, and 10 bases lay between the germline ends. The length of the CDR3 is 13 residues. Per the original data handling: Counts of nucleated cells, estimated from reference gene primer amplification, were obtained. Measured with immunoSEQ multiplex PCR; TCRdb has only the in-frame clones, and not every one. That table supplies the V and J calls and clone size; D and trimming were determined from the DNA. The sample lists 70,000 to 95,000 clones; around 82% were seen once. This clone was seen only a few times. The Seattle site enrolled patients during active infection and followed them longitudinally.

The specimen sequenced was peripheral blood. The TCR sequence derives from a man in his fifties or sixties with COVID-19, enrolled during active disease. This chain uses TRBV9 with TRBJ1-1, with D unclear. The DNA for the CDR3 is TGTGCCAGCAGCCCTAGCCCCGACACTGAAGCTTTCTTT. The encoded protein is CASSPSPDTEAFF.